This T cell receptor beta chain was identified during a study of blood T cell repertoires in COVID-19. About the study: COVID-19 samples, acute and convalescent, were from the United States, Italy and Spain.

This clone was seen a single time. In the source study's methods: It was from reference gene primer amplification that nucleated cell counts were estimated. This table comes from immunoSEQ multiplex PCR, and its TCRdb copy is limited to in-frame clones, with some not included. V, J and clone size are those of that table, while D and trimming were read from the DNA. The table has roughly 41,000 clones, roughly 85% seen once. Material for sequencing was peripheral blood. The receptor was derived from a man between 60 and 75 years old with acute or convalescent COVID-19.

As DNA, the CDR3 is TGCGCCAGCAGCTCCGGCGGGGCCAGGGTCAGCGGCTACACCTTC. As protein: CASSSGGARVSGYTF. This sequence joins TRBV5-1 and TRBJ1-2; weak D call: TRBD1 (5 bases). The CDR3 has 15 amino acids. V dropped 3 bases and J dropped 8 bases, with 20 bases sitting between them. Germline lookup yields CDR1 SGHRS and CDR2 YFSETQ. Combining the CDR3 with reference TRBV5-1 and TRBJ1-2 gives the whole variable domain KAGVTQTPRYLIKTRGQQVTLSCSPISGHRSVSWYQQTPGQGLQFLFEYFSETQRNKGNFPGRFSGRQFSNSRSEMNVSTLELGDSALYLCASSSGGARVSGYTFGSGTRLTVV.